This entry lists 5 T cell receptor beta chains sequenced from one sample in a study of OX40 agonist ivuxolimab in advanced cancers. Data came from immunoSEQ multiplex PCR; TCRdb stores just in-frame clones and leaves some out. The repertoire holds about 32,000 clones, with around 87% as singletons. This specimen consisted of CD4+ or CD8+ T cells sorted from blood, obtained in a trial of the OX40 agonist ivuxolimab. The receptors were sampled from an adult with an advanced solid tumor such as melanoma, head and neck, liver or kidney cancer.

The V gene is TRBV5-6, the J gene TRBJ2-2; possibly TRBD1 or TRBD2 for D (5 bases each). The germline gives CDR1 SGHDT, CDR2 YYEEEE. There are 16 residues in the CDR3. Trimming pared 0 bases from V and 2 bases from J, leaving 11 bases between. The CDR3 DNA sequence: TGTGCCAGCAGCTTGGCCGGGGCAGTCAACACCGGGGAGCTGTTTTTT. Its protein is CASSLAGAVNTGELFF.

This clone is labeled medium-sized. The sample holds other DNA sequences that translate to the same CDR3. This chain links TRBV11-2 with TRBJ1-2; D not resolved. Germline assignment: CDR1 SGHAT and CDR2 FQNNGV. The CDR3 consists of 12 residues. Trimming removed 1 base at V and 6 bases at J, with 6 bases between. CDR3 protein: CASSLVADGYTF. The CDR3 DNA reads TGTGCCAGCAGCTTAGTTGCAGATGGCTACACCTTC.

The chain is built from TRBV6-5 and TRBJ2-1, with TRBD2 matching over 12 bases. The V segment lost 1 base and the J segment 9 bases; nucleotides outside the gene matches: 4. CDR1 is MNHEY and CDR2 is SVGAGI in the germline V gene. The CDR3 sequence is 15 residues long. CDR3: CASSYWTSGVGEQFF. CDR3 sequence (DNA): TGTGCCAGCAGTTACTGGACTAGCGGGGTTGGTGAGCAGTTCTTC.

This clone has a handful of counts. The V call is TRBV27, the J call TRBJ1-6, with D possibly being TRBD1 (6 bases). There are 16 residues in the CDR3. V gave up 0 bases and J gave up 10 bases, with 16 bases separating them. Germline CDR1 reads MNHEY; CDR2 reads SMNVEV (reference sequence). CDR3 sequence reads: CASSLSPGVLRSPLHF. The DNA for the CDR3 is TGTGCCAGCAGTTTATCCCCAGGGGTCCTAAGATCACCCCTCCACTTT.

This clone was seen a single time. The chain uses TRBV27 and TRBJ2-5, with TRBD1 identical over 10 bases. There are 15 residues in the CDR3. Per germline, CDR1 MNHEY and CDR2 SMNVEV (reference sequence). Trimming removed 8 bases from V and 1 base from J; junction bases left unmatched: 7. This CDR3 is CASFDRGQGQETQYF. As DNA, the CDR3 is TGTGCCAGCTTCGACAGGGGGCAAGGCCAAGAGACCCAGTACTTC.